Below are 8 T cell receptor beta chains sequenced from a single sample in a study of radiation and T cells in renal cell carcinoma. Profiled with immunoSEQ multiplex PCR; TCRdb holds only in-frame clones, not every one. In the table there are roughly 120,000 clones, roughly 80% of which are singletons. Documented time point: baseline pretreatment blood. Treatment denoted: 15 Gy SBRT to primary tumor, nephrectomy 4 weeks later. The sample was blood, taken from a patient whose treatment included radiotherapy and nephrectomy. The receptors shown here come from a woman aged 55 to 70 with renal cell carcinoma.

This clone was seen just once. The gene calls are TRBV11-2 and TRBJ1-2, with TRBD1 identical over 8 bases. Per the germline V gene, CDR1 is SGHAT and CDR2 is FQNNGV. Unmatched junction bases numbered 12, after V lost 3 bases and J lost 3 bases. The length of the CDR3 is 17 residues. For the CDR3, the DNA is TGTGCCAGCAGCTTCTACGCTCCCGGACAGGGTGACTATGGCTACACCTTC. Translated: CASSFYAPGQGDYGYTF.

This chain connects TRBV27 to TRBJ2-7; 9 bases agree with TRBD1. The germline gives CDR1 MNHEY, CDR2 SMNVEV (reference sequence). The length of the CDR3 is 15 residues. V lost 2 bases and J lost 2; bases outside the gene matches: 4. CDR3 sequence: CASSLVGTGTYEQYF. CDR3 nucleotides: TGTGCCAGCAGTTTAGTGGGGACAGGGACCTACGAGCAGTACTTC.

This chain uses TRBV30 with TRBJ1-1, with 11 bases matching TRBD1. The germline V gene encodes CDR1 GTSNPN and CDR2 SVGIG (reference sequence). The CDR3 contains 13 residues. Trimming removed 8 bases from V and 1 base from J; junction bases left unmatched: 3. The CDR3 coding sequence is TGTGCCAGGACAGGGGGCCCGAACACTGAAGCTTTCTTT. Residues: CARTGGPNTEAFF.

The chain is built from TRBV6-5 and TRBJ1-5, with unresolved D. Trimming left V 5 bases short and J 5 bases short, with 10 bases between. The CDR3 runs 13 residues. CDR1 and CDR2 (germline): MNHEY, SVGAGI. CDR3 DNA sequence: TGTGCCAGCAGTGAAGACAATTATCAGCCCCAGCATTTT. Translation: CASSEDNYQPQHF.

The gene calls are TRBV10-3 and TRBJ2-7; D may be TRBD1 or TRBD2 (5 bases each). The V gene's germline CDR1 is ENHRY and CDR2 SYGVKD. The CDR3 is made up of 14 amino acids. V was cut by 4 bases and J by 2 bases, with 12 bases left in between. Written as DNA, the CDR3 is TGTGCCATCAGTGCAGGGACGGCGACCTACGAGCAGTACTTC. Protein sequence: CAISAGTATYEQYF.

On this clone: Relative to the germline gene, one junction end is altered; a read error may explain this. The chain has TRBV7-7 and TRBJ2-2, with D tentatively TRBD2 (6 bases). The CDR3 runs 17 residues. Germline CDR1 is SSHAT and CDR2 is FNYEAQ (reference sequence). CDR3 amino acids: CASSLTRDSANTGELFF. CDR3 DNA sequence: TGTGCTAGCAGCTTAACCCGGGACTCAGCGAACACCGGGGAGCTGTTTTTT.

The chain uses TRBV9 and TRBJ1-2; 7 nucleotides agree with TRBD1. Germline assignment: CDR1 SGDLS and CDR2 YYNGEE. The CDR3 contains 14 residues. The V gene end was trimmed by 4 bases and the J gene end by 6 bases; junction bases not matched to a gene: 9. Here the CDR3 DNA reads TGTGCCAGCAGCTCTAAGGGGGCGATGGATGGCTACACCTTC. It specifies CASSSKGAMDGYTF.

The V and J genes are TRBV6-5 and TRBJ1-5, with D maybe TRBD1 (5 bases). Germline lookup yields CDR1 MNHEY and CDR2 SVGAGI. Between the trimmed V and J ends, which lost 4 bases and 5 bases, there was a span of 6 bases. The CDR3 is 12 residues long. The CDR3 bases are TGTGCCAGCAGTTCAGGGTATCAGCCCCAGCATTTT. It yields the protein CASSSGYQPQHF.